These T cell receptor beta chains were read from a single sample in a study of T-cell memory formation after mild COVID-19. MiXCR, run by TCRdb on the 5' RACE reads, gives a single entry per CDR3 protein. The sample carries about 160,000 distinct CDR3 sequences, roughly 31% recorded once. The sequenced material came from PBMCs or a T cell subset sorted from them (not recorded which). These receptors all come from an adult woman who had mild COVID-19 (a few samples of this study predate the infection). Cell type and time point are not known. CDR3s include the opening cysteine and the closing phenylalanine or tryptophan. A D gene is named only where the DNA matches it firmly. The listing skips clone size in some rows; elsewhere it reads once, few, many or a size class.

V	size	J	D	CDR3	DNA
TRBV4-2	few	TRBJ2-4	.	CASSQDPMGAQPTKNIQYF	TGTGCCAGCAGCCAAGACCCGATGGGGGCGCAACCGACAAAAAACATTCAGTACTTC
TRBV6-5	.	TRBJ2-1	TRBD1	CASSPHPGSRTGGNEQFF	TGTGCCAGCAGTCCGCACCCCGGTTCGAGGACAGGGGGCAATGAGCAGTTCTTC
TRBV9	few	TRBJ2-2	.	CASSPSNTGELFF	TGTGCCAGCAGCCCTAGCAACACCGGGGAGCTGTTTTTT
TRBV7-6	.	TRBJ2-4	.	CASSSSPTENIQYF	TGTGCCAGCAGCTCCTCTCCTACCGAAAACATTCAGTACTTC
TRBV6-1	.	TRBJ2-3	.	CASRSPSTDTQYF	TGTGCCAGCAGATCCCCTAGCACAGATACGCAGTATTTT
TRBV7-8	.	TRBJ2-1	.	CASSSRDSHNEQFF	TGTGCCAGCAGCTCCCGGGACTCTCACAATGAGCAGTTCTTC
TRBV29-1	.	TRBJ1-2	TRBD1	CSVRQGGSGYTF	TGCAGCGTCCGACAGGGGGGCAGTGGCTACACCTTC
TRBV20-1	.	TRBJ2-1	.	CSAKGYSGVKFF	TGCAGTGCTAAGGGCTATAGTGGGGTAAAGTTCTTC
TRBV12-3/TRBV12-4	.	TRBJ2-1	.	CASSLGGFEQFF	TGTGCCAGCAGTTTAGGAGGGTTTGAGCAGTTCTTC
TRBV7-2	few	TRBJ2-5	.	CAERARGGQETQYF	TGTGCCGAAAGGGCTAGGGGGGGCCAAGAGACCCAGTACTTC
TRBV6-6	.	TRBJ2-7	.	CASKTSTGSEQYF	TGTGCCAGCAAGACTAGTACAGGTTCCGAGCAGTACTTC
TRBV7-6	.	TRBJ2-3	TRBD2	CASSLEAGGPIDTQYF	TGTGCCAGCAGCTTAGAGGCGGGGGGGCCGATAGATACGCAGTATTTT
TRBV5-6	few	TRBJ1-1	.	CASSSGYTEAFF	TGTGCCAGCAGCTCCGGGTACACTGAAGCTTTCTTT
TRBV9	.	TRBJ2-3	TRBD2	CASSPGSGGSSTDTQYF	TGTGCCAGCAGCCCGGGGAGCGGGGGGTCTAGCACAGATACGCAGTATTTT
TRBV29-1	.	TRBJ2-3	.	CSVLGYGTDTQYF	TGCAGCGTGCTCGGGTATGGCACAGATACGCAGTATTTT
TRBV6-5	.	TRBJ2-1	.	CASTSIGAEQFF	TGTGCCAGCACCTCTATCGGGGCTGAGCAGTTCTTC
TRBV29-1	few	TRBJ2-1	.	CSVEGGLDPFNEQFF	TGCAGCGTTGAAGGAGGTCTAGATCCCTTCAATGAGCAGTTCTTC
TRBV4-2	few	TRBJ2-7	.	CASSQDFGSGPYEQYF	TGTGCCAGCAGCCAAGATTTTGGTTCAGGCCCCTACGAGCAGTACTTC
TRBV5-1	few	TRBJ2-1	TRBD1	CASSPGQTYNEQFF	TGCGCCAGCAGCCCGGGACAGACCTACAATGAGCAGTTCTTC
TRBV20-1	few	TRBJ2-4	TRBD1	CSARVPSTGGMYF	TGCAGTGCTAGAGTCCCTTCGACAGGGGGCATGTACTTC
TRBV4-3	few	TRBJ1-2	TRBD1	CASSLGTGGNYGYTF	TGCGCCAGCAGCCTTGGGACAGGGGGCAACTATGGCTACACCTTC
TRBV20-1	.	TRBJ1-1	TRBD1	CSAPGQVMNTEAFF	TGCAGTGCACCGGGACAGGTTATGAACACTGAAGCTTTCTTT
TRBV27	.	TRBJ2-7	.	CASRTRGPSYEQYF	TGTGCCAGCAGAACCAGGGGACCCTCCTACGAGCAGTACTTC
TRBV20-1	.	TRBJ1-5	.	CSARTDFNQPQHF	TGCAGTGCTAGGACGGATTTTAATCAGCCCCAGCATTTT
TRBV7-9	.	TRBJ1-5	TRBD1	CASSSRTGPNQPQHF	TGTGCCAGCAGCTCCCGGACAGGGCCGAATCAGCCCCAGCATTTT
TRBV9	few	TRBJ2-1	TRBD1	CASSAGTDLYNEQFF	TGTGCCAGCAGCGCCGGGACAGATCTCTACAATGAGCAGTTCTTC
TRBV9	.	TRBJ2-1	TRBD1	CASSGGQKQFF	TGTGCCAGCAGCGGGGGACAGAAGCAGTTCTTC
TRBV29-1	.	TRBJ1-1	TRBD1	CSAAGQIMNTEAFF	TGCAGCGCCGCGGGACAGATCATGAACACTGAAGCTTTCTTT
TRBV7-2	once	TRBJ2-7	.	CASSRGGNYYEQYF	TGTGCCAGCAGCCGTGGGGGGAATTACTACGAGCAGTACTTC
TRBV6-5	few	TRBJ1-6	TRBD1	CASSLDRGYNSPLHF	TGTGCCAGCAGCCTAGACAGGGGCTATAATTCACCCCTCCACTTT
TRBV7-9	.	TRBJ1-1	.	CASSPAGFF	TGTGCCAGCAGCCCTGCCGGTTTCTTT
TRBV20-1	few	TRBJ1-1	.	CSATPRGLF	TGCAGTGCTACTCCAAGGGGTCTCTTT
TRBV10-3	few	TRBJ1-1	.	CAISEGQGNTEAFF	TGTGCCATCAGTGAGGGGCAAGGGAACACTGAAGCTTTCTTT
TRBV9	few	TRBJ2-3	TRBD2	CASSRTSSGGTDTQYF	TGTGCCAGCAGTCGAACCTCTAGCGGGGGGACAGATACGCAGTATTTT
TRBV29-1	few	TRBJ1-3	.	CSVGTGGNTIYF	TGCAGCGTTGGGACCGGTGGAAACACCATATATTTT